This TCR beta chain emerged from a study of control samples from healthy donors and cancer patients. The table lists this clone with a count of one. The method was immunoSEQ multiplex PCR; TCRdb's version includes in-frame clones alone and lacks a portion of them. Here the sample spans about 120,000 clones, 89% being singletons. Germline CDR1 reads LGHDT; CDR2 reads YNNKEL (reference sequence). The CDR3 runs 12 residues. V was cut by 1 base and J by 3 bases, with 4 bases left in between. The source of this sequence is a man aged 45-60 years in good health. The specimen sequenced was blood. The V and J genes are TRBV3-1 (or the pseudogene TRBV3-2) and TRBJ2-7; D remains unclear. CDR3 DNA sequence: TGTGCCAGCAGCCAAGGCGGCTACGAGCAGTACTTC. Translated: CASSQGGYEQYF.